The 20 T cell receptor beta chains reported below all come from one sample, sequenced in a study of glioma-infiltrating T cells. The iRepertoire nested amplicon-rescue multiplex PCR amplified TCR alpha and beta CDR3s from RNA. TCRdb reprocessed the multiplex PCR reads via MiXCR and lists one record per CDR3 protein. This repertoire shows under 150,000 distinct CDR3 sequences, 20% to 25% found once; its top ten account for approximately 26%. The sample was glioma tissue, nonneoplastic brain tissue, or PBMCs (not recorded which). The origin of the receptors is a human donor with low-grade glioma or glioblastoma, undergoing nonglioma brain surgery, or in good health (not recorded which).

V gene TRBV3-1 combines with J gene TRBJ2-5; 9 nucleotides match TRBD1. Trimming at V came to 5 bases and at J to 4 bases, leaving 5 bases not matched to a gene. This CDR3 has 14 residues. Looked up from germline, CDR1 is LGHDT and CDR2 is YNNKEL (reference sequence). The CDR3 nucleotides are TGTGCCAGCAGCTCGGGACAGGGAAGAGAGACCCAGTACTTC. Encoded protein: CASSSGQGRETQYF.

V gene TRBV3-1 combines with J gene TRBJ2-5; tentatively, D is TRBD2 (6 bases). V shed 3 bases and J shed 1 base, with 15 bases lying between them. From germline, CDR1 is LGHDT and CDR2 YNNKEL (reference sequence). This CDR3 is 16 amino acids long. The CDR3 DNA reads TGTGCCAGCAGCCACCACGGGACTCCGGTCCAAGAGACCCAGTACTTC. It encodes CASSHHGTPVQETQYF.

This clonotype was seen at least ten times. The chain couples TRBV28 to TRBJ2-5, with a weak D call TRBD2 (6 bases). The CDR3 consists of 13 residues. With 3 bases removed from V and 5 bases from J, the gap between germline ends came to 10 bases. Germline V gene data show CDR1 as MDHEN and CDR2 as SYDVKM. CDR3 bases: TGTGCCAGCAGTTTCGGCGGGGAGGAGACCCAGTACTTC. Its translation: CASSFGGEETQYF.

This rearrangement joins TRBV5-1 to TRBJ2-1, with 7 nucleotides matching TRBD1. The germline CDR1 and CDR2 sequences are SGHRS and YFSETQ. Trimming cost V 2 bases and J 5 bases; bases outside gene matches: 4. The CDR3 has 14 amino acids. The CDR3 nucleotides are TGCGCCAGCAGCTTAGGGACAGCGAACAATGAGCAGTTCTTC. It is translated as CASSLGTANNEQFF.

This clonotype was found many times. V is TRBV24-1 and J is TRBJ1-5; the D is unclear. CDR3 length: 13 amino acids. In germline, CDR1 is KGHDR, CDR2 SFDVKD. V gave up 9 bases and J gave up 1 base, with 9 bases separating them. The CDR3 DNA is TGTGCCACCGCCACCGGGAGCAATCAGCCCCAGCATTTT. Its protein is CATATGSNQPQHF.

A remark on this clonotype: A much larger clonotype is one base distant, so this may be a read error. This chain joins TRBV6-1 and TRBJ2-1, with 10 bases identical to TRBD1. CDR1 is MNHNS, CDR2 SASEGT, per germline. This CDR3 is 13 amino acids long. With 11 bases clipped from V and 13 bases from J, the junction kept 14 bases outside the gene matches. CDR3 in amino acids: CAGTTGGLETQFF. In DNA, the CDR3 is TGTGCCGGCACGACAGGGGGCTTAGAGACCCAGTTCTTC.

Notes on this clonotype: The junction departs from germline at one end; a sequencing error may be responsible. The chain employs TRBV7-9 and TRBJ2-5; TRBD2 matches 9 bases. CDR1 is SEHNR, CDR2 FQNEAQ, per germline (reference sequence). The CDR3 runs to 14 residues. The CDR3 sequence is CAGSRLAVQETQYF. In DNA, the CDR3 is TGTGCCGGCAGCCGACTAGCGGTGCAAGAGACCCAGTACTTC.

The chain joins TRBV19 to TRBJ1-6; 7 bases line up with TRBD1. Trimming cost V 5 bases and J 9 bases; bases outside gene matches: 4. The germline V gene has CDR1 LNHDA and CDR2 SQIVND (reference sequence). The CDR3 has 13 amino acids. CDR3 in DNA: TGTGCCAGTAGTCTGACAGGGAGTTCACCCCTCCACTTT. It is translated as CASSLTGSSPLHF.

This clonotype is a singleton in its sample. This may be a read error, as it is one base from a much larger clone. The rearrangement links TRBV20-1 to TRBJ2-5; unclear D gene. There are 13 residues in the CDR3. Per the germline V gene, CDR1 is DFQATT and CDR2 is SNEGSKA (reference sequence). CDR3 region: CSAGDGSQETQYF. Here the CDR3 DNA reads TGCAGTGCTGGAGATGGATCCCAAGAGACCCAGTACTTC.

This clonotype has only a few counts. This rearrangement joins TRBV3-1 to TRBJ1-6, with a tentative D call TRBD1 (5 bases). V was shortened by 0 bases and J by 0 bases, with 9 bases between the two germline ends. Germline V gives CDR1 LGHDT, CDR2 YNNKEL (reference sequence). There are 17 residues in the CDR3. The CDR3: CASSQDGGTSYNSPLHF. The DNA for the CDR3 is TGTGCCAGCAGCCAAGACGGCGGGACCTCCTATAATTCACCCCTCCACTTT.

The chain recombines TRBV18 with TRBJ1-3; no firm D call. This CDR3 has 12 residues. Germline CDR1 reads KGHSH; CDR2 reads LQKENI. With 8 bases removed from V and 4 bases from J, the gap between germline ends came to 9 bases. CDR3 region: CASAGEGNTIYF. The CDR3 bases are TGTGCCAGCGCAGGAGAAGGAAACACCATATATTTT.

The chain couples TRBV4-1 to TRBJ2-1; D unclear. The ends were cut back, 5 bases at V and 6 bases at J, with 11 bases in the middle. This CDR3 region has 13 residues. Germline V CDR1 and CDR2: MGHRA, YSYEKL. The CDR3 sequence: CASSGERFNEQFF. CDR3 in DNA: TGCGCCAGCAGCGGAGAGCGATTCAATGAGCAGTTCTTC.

In this sample, this clonotype is medium-sized (0.01 to 0.1%). The chain has TRBV20-1 and TRBJ2-1, with 9 bases fitting TRBD1. CDR3 length equals 14 residues. The germline CDR1 and CDR2 sequences are DFQATT and SNEGSKA (reference sequence). V shed 3 bases, J shed 0 bases, and the junction held 0 bases outside the gene matches. CDR3 DNA: TGCAGTGCTAGGACAGGGGGCTCCTACAATGAGCAGTTCTTC. Translation: CSARTGGSYNEQFF.

As DNA, the CDR3 is TGTGCCAGCAGCTTAAGGACGGTAGACACAGATACGCAGTATTTT. It translates to CASSLRTVDTDTQYF. The chain links TRBV7-6 to TRBJ2-3; D remains unclear. Trimming took 2 bases from V and 2 from J, leaving 11 bases between them. Per germline, CDR1 SGHVS and CDR2 FNYEAQ. This CDR3 has 15 amino acids.

The chain links TRBV15 to TRBJ2-3, with D perhaps being TRBD1 or TRBD2 (6 bases each). V lost 3 bases and J 4 bases, leaving 14 bases between the germline ends. This CDR3 has 15 amino acids. Germline V gene data show CDR1 as LNHNV and CDR2 as YYDKDF (reference sequence). CDR3 nucleotides: TGTGCCACCAGCAGCTTCTGGGGGGCTTCAGATACGCAGTATTTT. Translated: CATSSFWGASDTQYF.

This clonotype was picked up many times. The chain links TRBV6-2 or TRBV6-3 to TRBJ2-3, with D uncertain. The CDR3 spans 16 residues. The V gene's germline CDR1 is MNHEY and CDR2 SVGEGT. The ends were cut back, 3 bases at V and 0 bases at J, with 13 bases in the middle. The CDR3 nucleotides read TGTGCCAGCAGTTATCGGCAGCGCAAGAGCACAGATACGCAGTATTTT. Translation: CASSYRQRKSTDTQYF.

This clonotype was detected many times. This chain connects TRBV27 to TRBJ1-1; D may be TRBD1 (5 bases). The CDR3 consists of 15 residues. The germline V and J ends were trimmed by 5 bases and 5 bases, with 18 bases remaining between them. In germline, CDR1 is MNHEY, CDR2 SMNVEV (reference sequence). CDR3 sequence: CASSLDTRPMTEAFF. The CDR3 nucleotides read TGTGCCAGCAGTCTGGACACCCGGCCGATGACTGAAGCTTTCTTT.

With respect to this clonotype: At one boundary the junction diverges from the germline segment, which might be a read error. V gene TRBV28 combines with J gene TRBJ2-3, with TRBD2 matching over 9 bases. CDR1 and CDR2 from the germline V gene are MDHEN and SYDVKM. The CDR3 spans 15 residues. DNA of the CDR3: TGTGCCAGCAGTCAAGCGGGGGGCCTCACAGATACGCGGTATTTT. Protein: CASSQAGGLTDTRYF.

On this clonotype: Being one base from a much bigger clone, this may be a read error. The chain has TRBV6-1 and TRBJ1-6; D is perhaps TRBD1 (5 bases). The CDR3 consists of 13 residues. Looked up from germline, CDR1 is MNHNS and CDR2 is SASEGT. V was trimmed by 7 bases and J by 10 bases, leaving 14 bases between them. Here the CDR3 DNA reads TGTGCCAGCAAACTGGGGGACCGATCACCCCTCCACTTT. This sequence encodes CASKLGDRSPLHF.

This clonotype was counted at least ten times. The V gene is TRBV6-1, the J gene TRBJ2-1, with a weak D call TRBD1 (6 bases). Trimming shortened V by 7 bases and J by 1 base, and 14 bases separated the two germline ends. The CDR3 runs 15 residues. Germline CDR1 MNHNS, CDR2 SASEGT. The CDR3 nucleotides read TGTGCCAGCACCCTGGGGGCTGCATCCTACAATGAGCAGTTCTTC. The encoded protein is CASTLGAASYNEQFF.